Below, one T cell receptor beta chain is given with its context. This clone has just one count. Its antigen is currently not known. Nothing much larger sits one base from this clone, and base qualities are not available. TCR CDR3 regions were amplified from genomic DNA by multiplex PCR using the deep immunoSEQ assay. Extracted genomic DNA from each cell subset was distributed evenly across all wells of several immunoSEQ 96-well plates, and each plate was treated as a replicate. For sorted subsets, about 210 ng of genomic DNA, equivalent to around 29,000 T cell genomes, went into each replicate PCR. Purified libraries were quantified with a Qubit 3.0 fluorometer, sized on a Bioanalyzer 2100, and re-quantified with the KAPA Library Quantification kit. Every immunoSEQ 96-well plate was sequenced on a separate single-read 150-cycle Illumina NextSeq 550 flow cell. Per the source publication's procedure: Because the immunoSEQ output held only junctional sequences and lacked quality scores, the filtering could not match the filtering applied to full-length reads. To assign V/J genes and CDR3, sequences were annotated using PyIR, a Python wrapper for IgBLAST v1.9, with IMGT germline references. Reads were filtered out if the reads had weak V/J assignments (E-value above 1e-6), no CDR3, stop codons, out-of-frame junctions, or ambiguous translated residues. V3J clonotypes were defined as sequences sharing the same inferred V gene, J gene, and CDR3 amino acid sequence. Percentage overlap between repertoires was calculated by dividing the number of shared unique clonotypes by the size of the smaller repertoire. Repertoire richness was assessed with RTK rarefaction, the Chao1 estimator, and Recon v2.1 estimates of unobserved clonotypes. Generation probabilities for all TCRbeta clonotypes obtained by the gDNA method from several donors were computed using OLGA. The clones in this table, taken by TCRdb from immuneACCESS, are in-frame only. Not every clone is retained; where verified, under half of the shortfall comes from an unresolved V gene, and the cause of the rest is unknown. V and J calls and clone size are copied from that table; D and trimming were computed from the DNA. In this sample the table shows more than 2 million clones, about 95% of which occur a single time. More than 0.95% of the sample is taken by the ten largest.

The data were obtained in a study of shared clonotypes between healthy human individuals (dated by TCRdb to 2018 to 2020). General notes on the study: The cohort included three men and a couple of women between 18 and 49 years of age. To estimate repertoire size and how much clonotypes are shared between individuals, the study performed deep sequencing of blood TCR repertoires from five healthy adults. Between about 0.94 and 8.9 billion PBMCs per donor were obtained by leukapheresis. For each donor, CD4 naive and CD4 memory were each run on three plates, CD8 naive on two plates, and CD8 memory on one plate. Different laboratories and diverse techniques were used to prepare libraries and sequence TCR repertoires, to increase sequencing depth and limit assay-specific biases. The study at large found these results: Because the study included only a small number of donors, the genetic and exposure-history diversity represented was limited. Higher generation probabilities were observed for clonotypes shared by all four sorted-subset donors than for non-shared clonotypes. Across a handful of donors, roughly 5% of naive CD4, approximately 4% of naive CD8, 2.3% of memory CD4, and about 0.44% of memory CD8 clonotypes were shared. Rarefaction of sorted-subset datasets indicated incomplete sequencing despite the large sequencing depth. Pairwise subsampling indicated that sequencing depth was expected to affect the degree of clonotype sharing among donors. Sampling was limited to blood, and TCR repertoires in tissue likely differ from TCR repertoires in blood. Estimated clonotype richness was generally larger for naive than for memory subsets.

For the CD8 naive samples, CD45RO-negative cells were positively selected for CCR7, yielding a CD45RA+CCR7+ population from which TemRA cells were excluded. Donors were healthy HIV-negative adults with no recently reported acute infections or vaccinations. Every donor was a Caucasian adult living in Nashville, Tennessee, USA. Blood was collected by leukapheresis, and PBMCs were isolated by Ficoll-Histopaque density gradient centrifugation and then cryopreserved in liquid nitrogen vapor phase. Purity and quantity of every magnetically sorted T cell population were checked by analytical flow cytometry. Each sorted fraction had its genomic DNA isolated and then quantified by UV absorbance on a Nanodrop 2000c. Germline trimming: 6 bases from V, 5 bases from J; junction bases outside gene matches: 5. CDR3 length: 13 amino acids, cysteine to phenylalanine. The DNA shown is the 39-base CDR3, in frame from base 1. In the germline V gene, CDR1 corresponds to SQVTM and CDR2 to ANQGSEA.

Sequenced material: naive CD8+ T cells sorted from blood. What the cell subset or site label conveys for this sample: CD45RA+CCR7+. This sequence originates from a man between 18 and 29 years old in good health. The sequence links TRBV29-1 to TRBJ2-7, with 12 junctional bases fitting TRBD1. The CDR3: CSVGGTGGNEQYF. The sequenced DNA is TGCAGCGTGGGCGGGACAGGGGGCAACGAGCAGTACTTC.